Included here is one T cell receptor beta chain sequence, with context. Germline-derived CDR1 and CDR2 are LGHNT and FRNRAP. V shed 5 bases, J shed 3 bases, and the junction held 5 bases outside the gene matches. The CDR3 length is 15 residues. In the authors' methods: Scientists estimated how many nucleated cells there were by amplifying reference gene primers. Clones were read by immunoSEQ multiplex PCR, and TCRdb kept only the in-frame ones, dropping some. That table supplies the V and J calls and clone size; D and trimming were determined from the DNA. The sample contains 85,000 to 95,000 clones, around 88% of which appear only once. The sample belongs to a study of blood T cell repertoires in COVID-19.

The clonotype comes from a woman at least 80 years old with acute or convalescent COVID-19. Material: peripheral blood. The genes are TRBV12-5 and TRBJ2-1, with 9 bases lining up with TRBD2. CDR3 sequence: CASGGLRGGYNEQFF. CDR3 DNA sequence: TGTGCTAGTGGTGGTCTGCGGGGGGGCTACAATGAGCAGTTCTTC. Drawing the rest from reference TRBV12-5 and TRBJ2-1, the complete variable domain is DARVTQTPRHKVTEMGQEVTMRCQPILGHNTVFWYRQTMMQGLELLAYFRNRAPLDDSGMPKDRFSAEMPDATLATLKIQPSEPRDSAVYFCASGGLRGGYNEQFFGPGTRLTVL.